In this sample, the clone carrying this TCR beta chain turned up once. The data were taken from a study of blood T cell repertoires in COVID-19. Study at large: From the United States, Italy and Spain came samples of acute and convalescent COVID-19.

Clones were read by immunoSEQ multiplex PCR, and TCRdb kept only the in-frame ones, dropping some. This table has 150,000 to 180,000 clones, about four fifths appearing once. The CDR3 loop spans 17 amino acids. Unmatched junction bases numbered 14, after V lost 4 bases and J lost 8 bases. Germline V gene data show CDR1 as KGHDR and CDR2 as SFDVKD. The chain uses TRBV24-1 and TRBJ2-3; TRBD2 aligns across 10 bases. The clonotype comes from a woman of 80 years or more with acute or convalescent COVID-19. Sequenced material: peripheral blood. The CDR3 loop reads CATSDPRDSGGPVTQYF. DNA of the CDR3: TGTGCCACCAGTGACCCCCGCGATAGCGGGGGGCCTGTTACGCAGTATTTT.